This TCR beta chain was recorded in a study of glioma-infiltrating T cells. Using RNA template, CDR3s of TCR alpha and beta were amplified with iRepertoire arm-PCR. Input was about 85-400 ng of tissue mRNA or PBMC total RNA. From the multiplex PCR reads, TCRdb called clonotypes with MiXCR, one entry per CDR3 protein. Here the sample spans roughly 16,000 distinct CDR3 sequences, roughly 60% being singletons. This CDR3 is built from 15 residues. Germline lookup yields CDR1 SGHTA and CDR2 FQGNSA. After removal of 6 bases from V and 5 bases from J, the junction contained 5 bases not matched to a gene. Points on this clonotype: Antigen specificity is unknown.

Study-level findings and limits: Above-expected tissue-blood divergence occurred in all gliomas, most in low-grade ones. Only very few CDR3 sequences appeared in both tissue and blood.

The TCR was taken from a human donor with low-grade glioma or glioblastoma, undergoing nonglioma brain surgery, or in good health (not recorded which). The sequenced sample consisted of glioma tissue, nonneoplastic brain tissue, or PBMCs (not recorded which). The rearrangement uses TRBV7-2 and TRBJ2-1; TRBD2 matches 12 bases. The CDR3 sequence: CASRRRTSGNNEQFF. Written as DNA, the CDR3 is TGTGCCAGCAGAAGACGGACTAGCGGGAACAATGAGCAGTTCTTC.